These 4 T cell receptor beta chains were sequenced from one sample in a study of cytomegalovirus exposure and HLA in healthy donors. PCR amplification relied on 60 Vbeta primers (plus 13 Jbeta primers). The data were produced by immunoSEQ multiplex PCR, yet TCRdb's version contains in-frame clones alone and is incomplete. The sample carries around 190,000 clones, approximately 80% recorded once. The sequenced material came from PBMCs. The origin of the receptors is a woman aged 45-65 years in good health and CMV-seronegative.

This clone has a single count. The chain links TRBV10-2 to TRBJ2-1; possibly TRBD1 for D (5 bases). CDR3 size: 13 residues. Germline CDR1 reads WSHSY; CDR2 reads SAAADI. V lost 5 bases and J 6 bases, leaving 11 bases between the germline ends. CDR3 DNA: TGCGCCAGCAGTTTCTACCAGGGCAATGAGCAGTTCTTC. This sequence encodes CASSFYQGNEQFF.

The chain combines TRBV6-1 with TRBJ1-2; possible D gene TRBD1, 6 bases. This CDR3 is 15 amino acids long. V was cut by 6 bases and J by 6 bases, with 20 bases left in between. The germline CDR1 and CDR2 sequences are MNHNS and SASEGT. The CDR3 DNA is TGTGCCAGCAGGGACAGCCGGATTCAGACTAATGGCTACACCTTC. It codes for CASRDSRIQTNGYTF.

The chain combines TRBV7-8 with TRBJ1-5, with D possibly being TRBD1 (5 bases). The CDR3 runs to 15 residues. Trimming stripped 1 base from V and 2 bases from J, with 9 bases between. From germline, CDR1 is SGHVS and CDR2 FQNEAQ. This CDR3 is CASSLGIQGNQPQHF. The CDR3 DNA reads TGTGCCAGCAGCTTAGGAATACAGGGCAATCAGCCCCAGCATTTT.

The count of this clone is one. This rearrangement joins TRBV21-1 to TRBJ2-4; the listed D gene, TRBD2, was not tested against the DNA. TRBV21-1 is a documented pseudogene. This CDR3 is 16 amino acids long. Written as DNA, the CDR3 is TGTGCCAGCAGCAATGGACGGGGTCTAGCCAAAAACATTCAGTACTTC. This sequence encodes CASSNGRGLAKNIQYF.